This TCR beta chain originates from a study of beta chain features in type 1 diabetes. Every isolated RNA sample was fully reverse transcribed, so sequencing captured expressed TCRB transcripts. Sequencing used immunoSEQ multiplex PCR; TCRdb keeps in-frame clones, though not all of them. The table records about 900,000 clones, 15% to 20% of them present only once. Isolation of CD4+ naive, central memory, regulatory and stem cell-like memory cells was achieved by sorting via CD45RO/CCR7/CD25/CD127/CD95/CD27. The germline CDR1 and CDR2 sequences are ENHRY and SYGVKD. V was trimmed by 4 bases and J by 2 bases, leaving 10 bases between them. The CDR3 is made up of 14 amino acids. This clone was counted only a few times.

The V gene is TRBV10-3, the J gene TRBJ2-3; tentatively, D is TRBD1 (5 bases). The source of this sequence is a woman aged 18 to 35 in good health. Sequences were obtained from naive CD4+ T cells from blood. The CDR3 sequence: CAISVGLATDTQYF. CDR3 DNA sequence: TGTGCCATCAGTGTGGGGCTTGCCACAGATACGCAGTATTTT.